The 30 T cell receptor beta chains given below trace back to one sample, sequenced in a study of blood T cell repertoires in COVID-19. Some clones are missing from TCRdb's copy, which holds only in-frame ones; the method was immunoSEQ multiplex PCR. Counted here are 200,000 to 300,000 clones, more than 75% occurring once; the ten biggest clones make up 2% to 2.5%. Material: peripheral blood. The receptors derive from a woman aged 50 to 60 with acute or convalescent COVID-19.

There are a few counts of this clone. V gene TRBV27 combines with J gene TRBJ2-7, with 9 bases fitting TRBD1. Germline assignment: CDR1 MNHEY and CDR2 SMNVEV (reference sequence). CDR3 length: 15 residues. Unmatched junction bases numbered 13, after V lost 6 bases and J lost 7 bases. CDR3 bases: TGTGCCAGCAGGCCTAGGGACAGGGCACGGGGGGAGCAGTACTTC. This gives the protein CASRPRDRARGEQYF.

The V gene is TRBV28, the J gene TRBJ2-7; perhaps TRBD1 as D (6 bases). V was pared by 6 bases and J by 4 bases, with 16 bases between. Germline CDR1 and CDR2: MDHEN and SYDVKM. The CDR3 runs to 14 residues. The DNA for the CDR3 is TGTGCCAGCAGCCCAGGCAGGGGCGCGTACGAGCAGTACTTC. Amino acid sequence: CASSPGRGAYEQYF.

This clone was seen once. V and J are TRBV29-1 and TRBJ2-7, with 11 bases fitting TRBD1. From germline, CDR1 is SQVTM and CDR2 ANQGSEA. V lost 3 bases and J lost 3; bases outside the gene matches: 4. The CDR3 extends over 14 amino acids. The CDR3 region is CSVEGQGEYYEQYF. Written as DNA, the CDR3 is TGCAGCGTTGAGGGACAGGGGGAGTACTACGAGCAGTACTTC.

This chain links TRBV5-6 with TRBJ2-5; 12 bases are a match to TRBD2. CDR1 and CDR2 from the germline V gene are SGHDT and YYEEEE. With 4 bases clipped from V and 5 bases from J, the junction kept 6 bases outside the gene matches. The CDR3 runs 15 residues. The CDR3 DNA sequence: TGTGCCAGCAGCCGACTAGCGGGAGCCCACGAGACCCAGTACTTC. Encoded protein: CASSRLAGAHETQYF.

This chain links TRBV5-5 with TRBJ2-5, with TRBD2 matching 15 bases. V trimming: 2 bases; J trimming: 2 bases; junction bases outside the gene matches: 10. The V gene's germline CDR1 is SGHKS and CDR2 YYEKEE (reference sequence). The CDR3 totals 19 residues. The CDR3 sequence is CASSLGLAGGPGPQETQYF. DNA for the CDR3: TGTGCCAGCAGCTTAGGACTAGCGGGAGGGCCCGGACCTCAAGAGACCCAGTACTTC. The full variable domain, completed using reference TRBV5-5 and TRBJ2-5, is DAGVTQSPTHLIKTRGQQVTLRCSPISGHKSVSWYQQVLGQGPQFIFQYYEKEERGRGNFPDRFSARQFPNYSSELNVNALLLGDSALYLCASSLGLAGGPGPQETQYFGPGTRLLVL.

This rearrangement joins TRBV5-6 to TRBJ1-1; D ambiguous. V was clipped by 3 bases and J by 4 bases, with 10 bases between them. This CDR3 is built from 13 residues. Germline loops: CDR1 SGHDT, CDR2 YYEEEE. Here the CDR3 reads CASSWGVGTEAFF. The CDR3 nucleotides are TGTGCCAGCAGCTGGGGAGTGGGCACTGAAGCTTTCTTT.

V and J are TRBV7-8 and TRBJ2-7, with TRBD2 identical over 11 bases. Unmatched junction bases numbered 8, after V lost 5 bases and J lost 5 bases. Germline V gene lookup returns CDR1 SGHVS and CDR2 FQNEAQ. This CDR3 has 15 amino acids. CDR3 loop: CASSRTSGSENEQYF. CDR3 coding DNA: TGTGCCAGCAGCCGAACTAGCGGGAGTGAAAACGAGCAGTACTTC.

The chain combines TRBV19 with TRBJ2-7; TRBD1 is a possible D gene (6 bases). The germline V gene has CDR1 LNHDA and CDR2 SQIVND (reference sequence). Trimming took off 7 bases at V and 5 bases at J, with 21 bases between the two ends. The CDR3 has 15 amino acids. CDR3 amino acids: CASTYGWGPGDEQYF. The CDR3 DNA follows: TGTGCCAGTACTTATGGATGGGGGCCCGGGGACGAGCAGTACTTC. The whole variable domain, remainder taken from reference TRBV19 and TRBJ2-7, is DGGITQSPKYLFRKEGQNVTLSCEQNLNHDAMYWYRQDPGQGLRLIYYSQIVNDFQKGDIAEGYSVSREKKESFPLTVTSAQKNPTAFYLCASTYGWGPGDEQYFGPGTRLTVT.

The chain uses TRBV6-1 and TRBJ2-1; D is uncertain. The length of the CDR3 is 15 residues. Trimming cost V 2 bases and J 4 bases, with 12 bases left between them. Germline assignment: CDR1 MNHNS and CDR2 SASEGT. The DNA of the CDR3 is TGTGCCAGCAGTGAATGGGCAGGATCTTACAATGAGCAGTTCTTC. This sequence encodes CASSEWAGSYNEQFF.

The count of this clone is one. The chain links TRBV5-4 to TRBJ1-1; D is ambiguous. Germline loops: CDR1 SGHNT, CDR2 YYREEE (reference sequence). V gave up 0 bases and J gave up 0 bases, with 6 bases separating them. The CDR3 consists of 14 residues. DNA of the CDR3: TGTGCCAGCAGCTTGGGAGGGATGAACACTGAAGCTTTCTTT. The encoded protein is CASSLGGMNTEAFF.

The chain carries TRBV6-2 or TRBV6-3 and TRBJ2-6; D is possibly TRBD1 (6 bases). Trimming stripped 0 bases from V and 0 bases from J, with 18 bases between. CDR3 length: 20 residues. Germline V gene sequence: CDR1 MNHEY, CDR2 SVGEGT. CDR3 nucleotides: TGTGCCAGCAGTTACTCTTTCCTGACAGGCCCTACCTCTGGGGCCAACGTCCTGACTTTC. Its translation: CASSYSFLTGPTSGANVLTF.

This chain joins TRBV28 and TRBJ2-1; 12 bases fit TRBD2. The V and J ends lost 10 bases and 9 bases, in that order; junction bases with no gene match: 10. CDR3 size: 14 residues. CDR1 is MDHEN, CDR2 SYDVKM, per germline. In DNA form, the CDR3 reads TGTGCCACTAGACTAGCGGGAGCTTCGGCTGAGCAGTTCTTC. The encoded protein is CATRLAGASAEQFF.

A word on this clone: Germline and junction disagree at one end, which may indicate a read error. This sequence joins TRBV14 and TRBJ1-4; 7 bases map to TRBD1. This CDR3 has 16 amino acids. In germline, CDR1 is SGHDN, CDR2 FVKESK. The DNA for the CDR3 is TGTGCCAGCAGTCAAGACAGGGATGCGACTAATGAAAAACTGTTTTTT. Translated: CASSQDRDATNEKLFF.

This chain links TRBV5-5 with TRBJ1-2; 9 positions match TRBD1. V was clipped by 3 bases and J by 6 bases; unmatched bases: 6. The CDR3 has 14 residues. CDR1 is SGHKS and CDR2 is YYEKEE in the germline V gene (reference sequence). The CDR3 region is CASSWGQGRDGYTF. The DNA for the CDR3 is TGTGCCAGCAGCTGGGGACAGGGACGGGATGGCTACACCTTC. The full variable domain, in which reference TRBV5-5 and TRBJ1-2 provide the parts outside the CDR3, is DAGVTQSPTHLIKTRGQQVTLRCSPISGHKSVSWYQQVLGQGPQFIFQYYEKEERGRGNFPDRFSARQFPNYSSELNVNALLLGDSALYLCASSWGQGRDGYTFGSGTRLTVV.

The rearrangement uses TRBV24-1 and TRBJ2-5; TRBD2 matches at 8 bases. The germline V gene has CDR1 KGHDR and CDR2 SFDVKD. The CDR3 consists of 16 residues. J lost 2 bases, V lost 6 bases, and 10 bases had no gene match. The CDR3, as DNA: TGTGCCACCAGTTCTAGTGCTAGCGGGTTGCAAGAGACCCAGTACTTC. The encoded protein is CATSSSASGLQETQYF.

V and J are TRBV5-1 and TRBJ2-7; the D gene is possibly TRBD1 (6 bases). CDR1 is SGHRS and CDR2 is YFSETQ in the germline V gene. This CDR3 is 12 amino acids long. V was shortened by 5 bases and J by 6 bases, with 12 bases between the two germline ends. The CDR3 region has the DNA TGCGCCAGCAGACTTACAGGGTCCGAGCAGTACTTC. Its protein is CASRLTGSEQYF.

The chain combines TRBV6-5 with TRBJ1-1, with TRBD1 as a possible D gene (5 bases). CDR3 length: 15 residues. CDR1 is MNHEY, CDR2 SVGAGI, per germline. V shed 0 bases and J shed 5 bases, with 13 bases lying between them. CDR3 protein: CASSYSFGGRTEAFF. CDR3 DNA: TGTGCCAGCAGTTACTCATTCGGGGGACGGACTGAAGCTTTCTTT.

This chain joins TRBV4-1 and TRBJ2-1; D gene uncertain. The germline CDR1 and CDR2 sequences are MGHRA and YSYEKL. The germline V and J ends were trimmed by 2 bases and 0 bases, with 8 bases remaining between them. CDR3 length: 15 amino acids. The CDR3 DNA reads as TGCGCCAGCAGCCAAACCCCTAGCTCCTACAATGAGCAGTTCTTC. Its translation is CASSQTPSSYNEQFF.

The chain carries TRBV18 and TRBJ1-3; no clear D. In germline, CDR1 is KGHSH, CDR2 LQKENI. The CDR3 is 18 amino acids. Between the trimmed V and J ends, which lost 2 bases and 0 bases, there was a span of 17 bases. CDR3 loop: CASSPNLLGVDSGNTIYF. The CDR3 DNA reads TGTGCCAGCTCACCAAATCTTCTGGGAGTAGACTCTGGAAACACCATATATTTT.

The CDR3 sequence is CASSLGTGSYGYTF. For the CDR3, the DNA is TGTGCCAGCAGTTTAGGGACAGGGAGCTATGGCTACACCTTC. V gene TRBV28 combines with J gene TRBJ1-2; 9 nucleotides line up with TRBD1. There are 14 residues in the CDR3. CDR1 MDHEN and CDR2 SYDVKM come from the germline V gene. V was clipped by 2 bases and J by 4 bases; unmatched bases: 2.

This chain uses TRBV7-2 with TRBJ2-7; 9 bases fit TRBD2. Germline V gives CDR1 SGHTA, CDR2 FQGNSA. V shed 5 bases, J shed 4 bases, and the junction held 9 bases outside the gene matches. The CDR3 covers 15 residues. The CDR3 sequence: CASSVKGLAQYEQYF. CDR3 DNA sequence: TGTGCCAGCAGCGTGAAGGGACTAGCTCAATACGAGCAGTACTTC. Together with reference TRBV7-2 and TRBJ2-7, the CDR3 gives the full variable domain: GAGVSQSPSNKVTEKGKDVELRCDPISGHTALYWYRQSLGQGLEFLIYFQGNSAPDKSGLPSDRFSAERTGGSVSTLTIQRTQQEDSAVYLCASSVKGLAQYEQYFGPGTRLTVT.

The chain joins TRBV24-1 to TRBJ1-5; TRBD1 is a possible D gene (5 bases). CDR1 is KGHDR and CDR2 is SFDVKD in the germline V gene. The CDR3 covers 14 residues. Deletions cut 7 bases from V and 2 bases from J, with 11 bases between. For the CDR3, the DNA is TGTGCCACCAGGGGCAGGGAGGGCAATCAGCCCCAGCATTTT. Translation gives CATRGREGNQPQHF.

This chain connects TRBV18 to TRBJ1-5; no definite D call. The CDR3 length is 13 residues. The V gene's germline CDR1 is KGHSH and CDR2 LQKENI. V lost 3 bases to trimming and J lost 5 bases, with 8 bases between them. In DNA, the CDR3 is TGTGCCAGCTCACCCCGATTAGATCAGCCCCAGCATTTT. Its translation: CASSPRLDQPQHF.

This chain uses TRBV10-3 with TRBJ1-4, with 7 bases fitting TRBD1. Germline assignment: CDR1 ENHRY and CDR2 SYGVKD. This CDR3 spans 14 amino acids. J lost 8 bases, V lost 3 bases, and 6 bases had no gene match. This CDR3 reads CAISDTGDGEKLFF. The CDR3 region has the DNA TGTGCCATCAGTGATACAGGGGACGGCGAAAAACTGTTTTTT.

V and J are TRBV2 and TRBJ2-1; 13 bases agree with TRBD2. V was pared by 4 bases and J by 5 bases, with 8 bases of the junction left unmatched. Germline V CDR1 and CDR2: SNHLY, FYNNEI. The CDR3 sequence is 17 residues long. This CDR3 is CASSASRLAGGHNEQFF. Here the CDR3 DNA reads TGTGCCAGCAGTGCAAGCCGACTAGCGGGGGGACACAATGAGCAGTTCTTC.

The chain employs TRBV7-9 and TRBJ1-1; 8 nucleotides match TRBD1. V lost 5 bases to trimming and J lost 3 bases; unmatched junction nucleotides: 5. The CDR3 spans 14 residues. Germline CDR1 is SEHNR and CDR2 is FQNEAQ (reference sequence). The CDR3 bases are TGTGCCAGCAGCCGACAGGGGTTGTACACTGAAGCTTTCTTT. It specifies CASSRQGLYTEAFF.

Here the CDR3 DNA reads TGTGCCAGCGCTTTAGCGGCCGCCAAAAACATTCAGTACTTC. As protein: CASALAAAKNIQYF. The chain recombines TRBV6-5 with TRBJ2-4; D is perhaps TRBD2 (6 bases). Trimming removed 8 bases from V and 1 base from J, with 12 bases in between. The germline V gene encodes CDR1 MNHEY and CDR2 SVGAGI. There are 14 residues in the CDR3.

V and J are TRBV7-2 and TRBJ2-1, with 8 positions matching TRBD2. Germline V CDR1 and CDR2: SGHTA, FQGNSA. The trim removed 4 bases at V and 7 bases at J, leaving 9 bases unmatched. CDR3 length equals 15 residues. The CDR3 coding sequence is TGTGCCAGCAGCTCCCAGGCGGCTAGCGGGAATGAGCAGTTCTTC. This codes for CASSSQAASGNEQFF.

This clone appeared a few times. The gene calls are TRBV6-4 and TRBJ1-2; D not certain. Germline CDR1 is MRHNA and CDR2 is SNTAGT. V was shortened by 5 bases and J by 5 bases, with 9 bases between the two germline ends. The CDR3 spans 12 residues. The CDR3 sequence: CASSHGGYGYTF. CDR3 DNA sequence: TGTGCCAGCAGTCACGGAGGTTATGGCTACACCTTC.

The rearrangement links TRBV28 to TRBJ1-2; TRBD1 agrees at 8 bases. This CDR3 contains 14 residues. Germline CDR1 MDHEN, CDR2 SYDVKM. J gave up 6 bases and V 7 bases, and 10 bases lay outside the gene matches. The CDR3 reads CASTLQGAENGYTF. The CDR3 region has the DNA TGTGCCAGCACCCTCCAGGGGGCTGAGAATGGCTACACCTTC.